Listed below are T cell receptor beta chains from one sample, sequenced in a study of blood T cells in healthy people across ages. TCRdb re-analysed the 5' RACE reads in MiXCR, keeping a single row per CDR3 protein. This sample carries about 650,000 distinct CDR3 sequences, over 40% of them seen once, and the ten largest clones take 13%. Source material: blood. These receptors came from a woman at least 80 years old in good health. The CDR3 runs from the conserved cysteine through the conserved F or W. Each record gives: J gene, D gene, V gene, CDR3 length, clone size, CDR3 DNA, CDR3 protein. D genes are given only for firm matches. The size entry is marked missing in some rows and otherwise reads once, few, many or a size class.

j_gene: TRBJ2-7
d_gene: NA
v_gene: TRBV28
len: 15
abundance: NA
CDR3nt: TGTGCCAGCAGCCTGGGGGGCACCTCCTACAATGAGCAGTACTTC
CDR3aa: CASSLGGTSYNEQYF

j_gene: TRBJ2-3
d_gene: TRBD1
v_gene: TRBV25-1
len: 13
abundance: NA
CDR3nt: TGTGCCATAGAGGACAGGTTGCACGTTACGCAGTATTTT
CDR3aa: CAIEDRLHVTQYF

j_gene: TRBJ2-5
d_gene: NA
v_gene: TRBV4-3
len: 12
abundance: once
CDR3nt: TGCGCCAGCAGCCAACAGGGGGAGACCCAGTACTTC
CDR3aa: CASSQQGETQYF

j_gene: TRBJ2-1
d_gene: TRBD2
v_gene: TRBV6-2/TRBV6-3
len: 15
abundance: NA
CDR3nt: TGTGCCAGCCTAACCTGGGGCAGCGGGAATAGTGAGCAGTTCTTC
CDR3aa: CASLTWGSGNSEQFF

j_gene: TRBJ1-2
d_gene: NA
v_gene: TRBV7-2
len: 19
abundance: NA
CDR3nt: TGTGCCGGCGGTCCACTACGGGGCTTTGTTTCGGGTCAGAACTATGGCTACACCTTC
CDR3aa: CAGGPLRGFVSGQNYGYTF

j_gene: TRBJ2-1
d_gene: NA
v_gene: TRBV20-1
len: 13
abundance: many
CDR3nt: TGCAGTGCCTCCCTCCCGGACCCAAATGAGCAGTTCTTC
CDR3aa: CSASLPDPNEQFF

j_gene: TRBJ2-5
d_gene: TRBD2
v_gene: TRBV5-1
len: 13
abundance: NA
CDR3nt: TGCGCCAGCTTGGACTGGGGGGGAGAGACCCAGTACTTC
CDR3aa: CASLDWGGETQYF

j_gene: TRBJ1-2
d_gene: TRBD1
v_gene: TRBV25-1
len: 13
abundance: many
CDR3nt: TGTGCCAGCGGATACCGGGACAGGGGCGGCTACACCTTC
CDR3aa: CASGYRDRGGYTF

j_gene: TRBJ2-5
d_gene: TRBD1
v_gene: TRBV9
len: 17
abundance: NA
CDR3nt: TGTGCCAGCAGCACCATCCCTACAGGGGGCGAAGGAGAGACCCAGTACTTC
CDR3aa: CASSTIPTGGEGETQYF

j_gene: TRBJ2-2
d_gene: NA
v_gene: TRBV5-1
len: 15
abundance: NA
CDR3nt: TGCGCCAGCAGCTCGGAGGGCCAAAAAACCGGGGAGCTGTTTTTT
CDR3aa: CASSSEGQKTGELFF

j_gene: TRBJ1-6
d_gene: TRBD1
v_gene: TRBV12-3/TRBV12-4
len: 14
abundance: NA
CDR3nt: TGTGCCAGCAGTCTCAGACAGGGTGATTCACCCCTCCACTTT
CDR3aa: CASSLRQGDSPLHF

j_gene: TRBJ2-7
d_gene: TRBD1
v_gene: TRBV29-1
len: 13
abundance: NA
CDR3nt: TGCAGCGTTTGGGACAGGCTATCCTACGAGCAGTACTTC
CDR3aa: CSVWDRLSYEQYF

j_gene: TRBJ2-3
d_gene: NA
v_gene: TRBV12-3/TRBV12-4
len: 16
abundance: NA
CDR3nt: TGTGCCAGCAGTTTAGGTGTGAGTCGTAGCACAGATACGCAGTATTTT
CDR3aa: CASSLGVSRSTDTQYF

j_gene: TRBJ2-7
d_gene: NA
v_gene: TRBV10-3
len: 14
abundance: few
CDR3nt: TGTGCCATCAGGGGGGCAGGAAACTCCTACGAGCAGTACTTC
CDR3aa: CAIRGAGNSYEQYF

j_gene: TRBJ1-2
d_gene: NA
v_gene: TRBV7-9
len: 15
abundance: NA
CDR3nt: TGTGCCAGCAGCTCAACCATACAGGATAACTATGGCTACACCTTC
CDR3aa: CASSSTIQDNYGYTF

j_gene: TRBJ1-1
d_gene: NA
v_gene: TRBV28
len: 12
abundance: many
CDR3nt: TGTGCCAGCTCAGGGTTAGGCACTGAAGCTTTCTTT
CDR3aa: CASSGLGTEAFF

j_gene: TRBJ2-5
d_gene: NA
v_gene: TRBV29-1
len: 12
abundance: many
CDR3nt: TGCAGCGCCGTGGAGTATCCAGAGACCCAGTACTTC
CDR3aa: CSAVEYPETQYF

j_gene: TRBJ1-5
d_gene: TRBD1
v_gene: TRBV12-3/TRBV12-4
len: 16
abundance: NA
CDR3nt: TGTGCCAGCAGCCGACCGGGACAGGGGGGCCACCAGCCCCAGCATTTT
CDR3aa: CASSRPGQGGHQPQHF

j_gene: TRBJ2-1
d_gene: NA
v_gene: TRBV14
len: 13
abundance: NA
CDR3nt: TGTGCCAGCAGCCAAGGGCTGCAGGAGGAGCAGTTCTTC
CDR3aa: CASSQGLQEEQFF

j_gene: TRBJ1-1
d_gene: NA
v_gene: TRBV5-1
len: 13
abundance: many
CDR3nt: TGCGCCAGCAGCTTTGGAGGAAGGGAGAAGGCTTTCTTT
CDR3aa: CASSFGGREKAFF

j_gene: TRBJ2-1
d_gene: NA
v_gene: TRBV12-3/TRBV12-4
len: 16
abundance: many
CDR3nt: TGTGCCAGCAGTTCACTGGGAAGGGGAGGAATCAATCAGCAGTTCTTC
CDR3aa: CASSSLGRGGINQQFF

j_gene: TRBJ2-4
d_gene: TRBD2
v_gene: TRBV3-1
len: 15
abundance: NA
CDR3nt: TGTGCCAGCAGCCGAGACCCGGGAGGGCCTCAAGAGCAGTACTTC
CDR3aa: CASSRDPGGPQEQYF

j_gene: TRBJ2-5
d_gene: TRBD2
v_gene: TRBV7-8
len: 15
abundance: once
CDR3nt: TGTGCCAGCAGCTCCCAGCGGGGCGGAAGAGGGGAGCAGTACTTC
CDR3aa: CASSSQRGGRGEQYF

j_gene: TRBJ1-6
d_gene: NA
v_gene: TRBV6-5
len: 15
abundance: many
CDR3nt: TGTGCCAGCAGTTACGAACAGGGCATTAATTCACCCCTCCACTTT
CDR3aa: CASSYEQGINSPLHF

j_gene: TRBJ2-3
d_gene: TRBD1
v_gene: TRBV7-9
len: 16
abundance: NA
CDR3nt: TGTGCCAGCAGCTTCGATCCGGGACAGGGCCAAGATACGCAGTATTTT
CDR3aa: CASSFDPGQGQDTQYF

j_gene: TRBJ2-3
d_gene: TRBD2
v_gene: TRBV20-1
len: 14
abundance: NA
CDR3nt: TGCAGTGCTAGGGAAGCGGGAGGGCTGGATACGCAGTATTTT
CDR3aa: CSAREAGGLDTQYF

j_gene: TRBJ2-1
d_gene: TRBD2
v_gene: TRBV15
len: 18
abundance: NA
CDR3nt: TGTGCCACCAGCAGAGAATACCCCGGGCTAGCGGGGTGGTATGAGCAGTTCTTC
CDR3aa: CATSREYPGLAGWYEQFF

j_gene: TRBJ1-1
d_gene: NA
v_gene: TRBV20-1
len: 14
abundance: NA
CDR3nt: TGCAGTGCACGACGACAGGTCCTGAACACTGAAGCTTTCTTT
CDR3aa: CSARRQVLNTEAFF

j_gene: TRBJ2-3
d_gene: TRBD2
v_gene: TRBV11-2
len: 16
abundance: NA
CDR3nt: TGTGCCAGCAACTCGCTACGGGGGGTCCTCACAGATACGCAGTATTTT
CDR3aa: CASNSLRGVLTDTQYF

j_gene: TRBJ2-5
d_gene: TRBD2
v_gene: TRBV20-1
len: 17
abundance: NA
CDR3nt: TGCAGTGCCACCTTGTTAATGAGCGGGACGCTTTCCAATGAGCAGTACTTC
CDR3aa: CSATLLMSGTLSNEQYF

j_gene: TRBJ2-2
d_gene: NA
v_gene: TRBV3-1
len: 14
abundance: NA
CDR3nt: TGTGCCAGCAGCGTCGGGCCCCCACCCGGGGAGCTGTTTTTT
CDR3aa: CASSVGPPPGELFF

j_gene: TRBJ2-5
d_gene: TRBD2
v_gene: TRBV7-2
len: 14
abundance: few
CDR3nt: TGTGCCAGCAGCTGGGGACTACAACAAGAGACCCAGTACTTC
CDR3aa: CASSWGLQQETQYF

j_gene: TRBJ1-5
d_gene: TRBD1
v_gene: TRBV12-3/TRBV12-4
len: 15
abundance: NA
CDR3nt: TGTGCCAGCAGTTTCCGGGACAGACCCAATCAGCCCCAGCATTTT
CDR3aa: CASSFRDRPNQPQHF

j_gene: TRBJ2-1
d_gene: NA
v_gene: TRBV20-1
len: 11
abundance: NA
CDR3nt: TGCAGTGCTAGAGAATGGCGGGAGCAGTTCTTC
CDR3aa: CSAREWREQFF

j_gene: TRBJ2-6
d_gene: NA
v_gene: TRBV7-3
len: 16
abundance: many
CDR3nt: TGTGCCAGCAGCTTAACTTTGGGCTCTGGGGCCAACGTCCTGACTTTC
CDR3aa: CASSLTLGSGANVLTF